This TCR beta chain was sequenced during a study of T cells after yellow fever vaccination. CDR1 is SGHNT, CDR2 YYREEE, per germline (reference sequence). Trimming cost V 5 bases and J 4 bases; bases outside gene matches: 6. This CDR3 is 14 amino acids long. TCRdb itself ran the 5' RACE reads through MiXCR, one entry per CDR3 protein. The sample consists of some 400,000 distinct CDR3 sequences, about 6.2% of them appearing once. Sequencing was performed on PBMCs, taken 5 days after the yellow fever booster vaccination. The rearrangement joins TRBV5-4 to TRBJ1-2; 9 bases fit TRBD1. The clonotype comes from a man aged 25 to 40 who received the YFV17D yellow fever vaccine. In nucleotides, the CDR3 is TGTGCCAGCAGGCCGACAGGGGGAGGCTATGGCTACACCTTC. As protein: CASRPTGGGYGYTF.